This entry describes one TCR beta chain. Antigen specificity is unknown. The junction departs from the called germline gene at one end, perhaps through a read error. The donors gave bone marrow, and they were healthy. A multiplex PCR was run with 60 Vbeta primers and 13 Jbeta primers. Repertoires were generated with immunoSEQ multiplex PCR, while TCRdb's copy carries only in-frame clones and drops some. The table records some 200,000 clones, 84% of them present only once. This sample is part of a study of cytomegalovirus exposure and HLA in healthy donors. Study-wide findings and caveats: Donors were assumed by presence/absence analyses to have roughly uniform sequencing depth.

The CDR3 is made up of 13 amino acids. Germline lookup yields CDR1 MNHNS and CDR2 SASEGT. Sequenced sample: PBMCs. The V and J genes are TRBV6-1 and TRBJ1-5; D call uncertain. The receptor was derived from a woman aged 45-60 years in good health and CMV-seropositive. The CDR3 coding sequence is TGTGCCATCAGTAGAGATAGCAATCAGCCCCAGCATTTT. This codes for CAISRDSNQPQHF.